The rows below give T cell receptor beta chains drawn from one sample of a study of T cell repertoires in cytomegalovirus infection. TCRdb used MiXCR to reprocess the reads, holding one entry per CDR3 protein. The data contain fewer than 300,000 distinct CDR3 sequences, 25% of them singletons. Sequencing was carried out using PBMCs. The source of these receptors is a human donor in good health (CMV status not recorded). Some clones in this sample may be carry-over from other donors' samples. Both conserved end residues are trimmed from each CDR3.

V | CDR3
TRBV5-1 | ASSLKDRNTEAF
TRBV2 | ASREEGQMNTEAF
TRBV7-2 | ASSFTGQGVDQY
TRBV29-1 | SVELLATSYNEQF
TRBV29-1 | SVLALGKPRAGANVLT
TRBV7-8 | ASSPIRRGVGNQPQH
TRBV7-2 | ASSQSSGMKTQY
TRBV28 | ASSLPPREQY
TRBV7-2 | ASSSHPSGLSTRNSNQPQH
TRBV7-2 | ASSMALIGNQPQH
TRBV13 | ASSLNRGLDEQF
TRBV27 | ASSIRVGTDTQY
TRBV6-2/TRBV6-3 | AIDWNTGELF
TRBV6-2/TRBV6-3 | ASNDSGRAKNIQY
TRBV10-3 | ATWGGTDTQY
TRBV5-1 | ASSLFETGAAREQY
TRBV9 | ASSVEGANYEQY
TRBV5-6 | ASSPRGASRSYYNEQF
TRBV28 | ASSRTFGYT
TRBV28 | ASKRGKAF
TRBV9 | ASSVGAAWITEAF
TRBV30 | AWTSGAGRNGYT
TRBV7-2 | ASSFYRGEELTAF
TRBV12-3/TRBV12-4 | ASSSPAVEAF
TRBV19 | ASRSGTGDGYT
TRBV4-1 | ATNPNGGGGDTQY
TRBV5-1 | ASHQAGGSETQY
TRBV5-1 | ASRIAGNYNEQF
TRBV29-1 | SVERGGADTQY
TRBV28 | ASTHPAETQY
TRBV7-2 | ASSVGAVNTEAF
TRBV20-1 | SATPFGTPNPEQF
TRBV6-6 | ASSPGGNEQF
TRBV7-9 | ASSLPVQGSEQY
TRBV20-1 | SARDPGGSYEQY
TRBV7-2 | ASSPPGRGNTEAF
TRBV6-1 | ASSEIRDRGGKLF
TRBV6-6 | ASSRRGDFGNEQF
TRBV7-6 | ASSRTGAGNSPLH
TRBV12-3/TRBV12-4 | ASTSRQGYEQY
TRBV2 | ASSDTGGLTDTQY